The clone carrying this T cell receptor beta chain has at least ten counts. The missing CDR3 end, 3 residues past where the read stops, is filled in from the germline J gene. The data were taken from a study of T cell clonality in common variable immunodeficiency. Germline CDR1 reads SGHDN; CDR2 reads FVKESK. The trim removed 1 base at V and 5 bases at J, leaving 6 bases unmatched. The CDR3 is made up of 16 amino acids. Profiling relied on immunoSEQ multiplex PCR, and the TCRdb table lists in-frame clones only, not all of them. The specimen gives under 45,000 clones without singletons; the ten biggest hold roughly 3.4%.

The rearrangement links TRBV14 to TRBJ2-1; 9 bases line up with TRBD1. The material sequenced was peripheral blood mononuclear cells. This clonotype was obtained from a person aged 18 to 75 in good health. Incomplete CDR3 DNA: TGTGCCAGCAGCCAAGGTTGGACAGGGGTCCACAATGAG. Protein: CASSQGWTGVHNE. The full-length CDR3 reads as CASSQGWTGVHNEQFF.